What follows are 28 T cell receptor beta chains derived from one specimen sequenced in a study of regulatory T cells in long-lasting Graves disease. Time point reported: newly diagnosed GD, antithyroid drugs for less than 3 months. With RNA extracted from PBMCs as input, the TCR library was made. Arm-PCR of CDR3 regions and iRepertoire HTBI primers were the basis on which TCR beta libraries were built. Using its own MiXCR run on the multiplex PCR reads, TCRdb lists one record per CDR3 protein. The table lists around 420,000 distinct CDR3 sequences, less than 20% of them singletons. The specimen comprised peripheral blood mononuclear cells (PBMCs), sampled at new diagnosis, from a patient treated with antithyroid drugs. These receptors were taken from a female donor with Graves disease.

CDR3 sequence (DNA): TGTGCCAGCAGCTCGTCCCCTTGGATGGGTCGGGATACGCAGTATTTT. Amino acid sequence: CASSSSPWMGRDTQYF. This sequence joins TRBV7-2 and TRBJ2-3; D unresolved. Trimming removed 4 bases from V and 6 bases from J, with 20 bases in between. Germline V gene sequence: CDR1 SGHTA, CDR2 FQGNSA. This CDR3 has 16 amino acids.

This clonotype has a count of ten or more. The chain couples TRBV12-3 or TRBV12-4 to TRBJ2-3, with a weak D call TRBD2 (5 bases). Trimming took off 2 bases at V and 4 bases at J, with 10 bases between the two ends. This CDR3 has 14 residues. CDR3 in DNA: TGTGCCAGCAGTTTATCGAGGGTATCAGATACGCAGTATTTT. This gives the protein CASSLSRVSDTQYF.

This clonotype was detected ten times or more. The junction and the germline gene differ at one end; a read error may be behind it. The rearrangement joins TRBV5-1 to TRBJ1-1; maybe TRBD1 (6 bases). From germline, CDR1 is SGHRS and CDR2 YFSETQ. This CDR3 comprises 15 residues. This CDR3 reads CASSPRGGSNTEAFF. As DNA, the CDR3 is TGTGCCAGCAGCCCAAGAGGGGGATCTAACACTGAAGCTTTCTTT.

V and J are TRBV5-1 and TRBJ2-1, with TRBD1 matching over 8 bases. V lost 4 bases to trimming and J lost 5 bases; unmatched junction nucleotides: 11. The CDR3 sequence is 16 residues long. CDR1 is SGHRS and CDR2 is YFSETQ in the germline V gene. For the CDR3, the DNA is TGCGCCAGCAGCCGAGGTTACAGGGGGATGAACAATGAGCAGTTCTTC. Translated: CASSRGYRGMNNEQFF.

CDR3 sequence (DNA): TGTGCCAGCAGTGCTCTCGGGGAAAAACTGTTTTTT. This sequence encodes CASSALGEKLFF. The rearrangement joins TRBV2 to TRBJ1-4, with D hard to call. The germline V and J ends were trimmed by 4 bases and 8 bases, with 8 bases remaining between them. The CDR3 is 12 amino acids. Germline CDR1 reads SNHLY; CDR2 reads FYNNEI.

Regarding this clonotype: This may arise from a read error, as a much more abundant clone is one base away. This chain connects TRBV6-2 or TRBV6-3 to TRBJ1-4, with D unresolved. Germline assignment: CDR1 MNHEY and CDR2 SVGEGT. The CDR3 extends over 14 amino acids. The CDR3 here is CASSGPHGDEKLSF. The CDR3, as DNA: TGTGCCAGCAGTGGACCTCATGGAGATGAAAAACTGTCTTTT.

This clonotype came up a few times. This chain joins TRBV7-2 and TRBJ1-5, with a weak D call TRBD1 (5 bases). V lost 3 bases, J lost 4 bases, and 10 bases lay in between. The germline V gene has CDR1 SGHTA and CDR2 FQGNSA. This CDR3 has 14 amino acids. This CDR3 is CASSLTDLNQPQHF. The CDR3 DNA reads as TGTGCCAGCAGCTTGACAGATTTAAATCAGCCCCAGCATTTT.

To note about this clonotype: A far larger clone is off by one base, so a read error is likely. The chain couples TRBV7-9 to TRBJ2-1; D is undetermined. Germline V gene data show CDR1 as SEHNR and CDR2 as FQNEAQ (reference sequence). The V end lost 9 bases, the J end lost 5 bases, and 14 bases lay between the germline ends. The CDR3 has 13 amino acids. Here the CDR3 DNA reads TGTGCCAGAAGCCCCGGACCTAACAATGAGCAGTTCTTC. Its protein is CARSPGPNNEQFF.

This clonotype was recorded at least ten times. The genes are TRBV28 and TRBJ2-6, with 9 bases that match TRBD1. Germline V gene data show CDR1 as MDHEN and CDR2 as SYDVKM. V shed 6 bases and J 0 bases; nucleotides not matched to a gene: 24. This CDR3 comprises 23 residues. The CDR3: CASSPPTGGYFSQTNSGANVLTF. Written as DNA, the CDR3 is TGTGCCAGCAGCCCTCCAACAGGGGGCTATTTTTCTCAAACAAACTCTGGGGCCAACGTCCTGACTTTC.

The CDR3 protein is CSASPTSGGTDTQYF. DNA for the CDR3: TGCAGTGCTAGCCCGACTAGCGGGGGCACAGATACGCAGTATTTT. The chain recombines TRBV20-1 with TRBJ2-3; 11 positions match TRBD2. With V trimmed by 3 bases and J by 1 base, 3 bases remained unmatched. CDR1 and CDR2 from the germline V gene are DFQATT and SNEGSKA (reference sequence). This CDR3 region has 15 residues.

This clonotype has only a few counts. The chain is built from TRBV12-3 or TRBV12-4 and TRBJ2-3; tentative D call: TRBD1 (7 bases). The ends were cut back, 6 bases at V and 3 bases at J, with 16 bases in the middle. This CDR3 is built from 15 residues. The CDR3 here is CASRHQGGPTDTQYF. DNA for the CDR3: TGTGCCAGCAGACACCAGGGGGGACCTACAGATACGCAGTATTTT.

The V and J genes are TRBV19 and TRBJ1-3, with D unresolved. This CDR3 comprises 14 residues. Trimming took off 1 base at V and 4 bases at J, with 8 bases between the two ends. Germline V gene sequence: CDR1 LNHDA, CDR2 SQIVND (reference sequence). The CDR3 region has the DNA TGTGCCAGTAGTATAGCGGGTGCCGGAAACACCATATATTTT. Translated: CASSIAGAGNTIYF.

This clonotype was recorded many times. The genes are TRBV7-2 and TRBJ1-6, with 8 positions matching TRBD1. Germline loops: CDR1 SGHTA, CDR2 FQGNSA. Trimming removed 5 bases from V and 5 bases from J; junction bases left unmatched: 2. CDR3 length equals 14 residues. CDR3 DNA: TGTGCCAGCAGCCCGGGACAGGATAATTCACCCCTCCACTTT. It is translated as CASSPGQDNSPLHF. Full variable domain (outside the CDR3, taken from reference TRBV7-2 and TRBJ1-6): GAGVSQSPSNKVTEKGKDVELRCDPISGHTALYWYRQSLGQGLEFLIYFQGNSAPDKSGLPSDRFSAERTGGSVSTLTIQRTQQEDSAVYLCASSPGQDNSPLHFGNGTRLTVT.

Here the CDR3 DNA reads TGTGCCAGCAGCTTTTGGGCAAAGAGCACAGATACGCAGTATTTT. It codes for CASSFWAKSTDTQYF. The chain joins TRBV7-3 to TRBJ2-3, with unresolved D. This CDR3 has 15 amino acids. Trimming removed 3 bases at V and 0 bases at J, with 10 bases between. Germline V gene lookup returns CDR1 SGHTA and CDR2 FQGTGA. The whole variable domain, filled in from reference TRBV7-3 and TRBJ2-3, reads GAGVSQTPSNKVTEKGKYVELRCDPISGHTALYWYRQSLGQGPEFLIYFQGTGAADDSGLPNDRFFAVRPEGSVSTLKIQRTERGDSAVYLCASSFWAKSTDTQYFGPGTRLTVL.

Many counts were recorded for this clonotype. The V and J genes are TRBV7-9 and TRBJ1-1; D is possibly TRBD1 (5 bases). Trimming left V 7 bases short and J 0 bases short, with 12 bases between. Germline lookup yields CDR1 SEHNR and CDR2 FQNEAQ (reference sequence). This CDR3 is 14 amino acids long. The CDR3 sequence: CASKTATVNTEAFF. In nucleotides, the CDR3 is TGTGCCAGCAAGACAGCAACAGTGAACACTGAAGCTTTCTTT.

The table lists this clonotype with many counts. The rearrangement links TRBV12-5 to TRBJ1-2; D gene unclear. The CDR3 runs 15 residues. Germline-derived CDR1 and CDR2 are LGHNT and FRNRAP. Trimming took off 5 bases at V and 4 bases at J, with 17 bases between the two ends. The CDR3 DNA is TGTGCTAGTGGTCCCCCGACCGCTGGCTTCTATGGCTACACCTTC. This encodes CASGPPTAGFYGYTF.

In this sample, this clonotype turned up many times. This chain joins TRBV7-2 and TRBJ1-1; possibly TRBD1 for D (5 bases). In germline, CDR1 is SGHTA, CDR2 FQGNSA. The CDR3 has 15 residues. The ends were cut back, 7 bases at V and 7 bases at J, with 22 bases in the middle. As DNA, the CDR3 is TGTGCCAGCAAGATCGGGCCCGTCGCAGGGATTGAAGCTTTCTTT. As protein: CASKIGPVAGIEAFF.

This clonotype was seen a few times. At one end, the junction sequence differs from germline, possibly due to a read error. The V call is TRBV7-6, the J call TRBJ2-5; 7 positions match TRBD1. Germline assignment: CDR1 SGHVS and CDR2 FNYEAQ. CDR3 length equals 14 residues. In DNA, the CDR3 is TGTGCCAGCAGCTCTAGACAGGGCCAAGGGACCCAGTACTTC. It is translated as CASSSRQGQGTQYF.

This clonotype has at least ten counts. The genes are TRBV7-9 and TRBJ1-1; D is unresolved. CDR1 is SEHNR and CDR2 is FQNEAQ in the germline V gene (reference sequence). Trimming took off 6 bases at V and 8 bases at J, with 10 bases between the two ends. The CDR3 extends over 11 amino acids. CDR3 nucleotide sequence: TGTGCCAGCAGTTTATGGCAGGAAGCTTTCTTT. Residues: CASSLWQEAFF.

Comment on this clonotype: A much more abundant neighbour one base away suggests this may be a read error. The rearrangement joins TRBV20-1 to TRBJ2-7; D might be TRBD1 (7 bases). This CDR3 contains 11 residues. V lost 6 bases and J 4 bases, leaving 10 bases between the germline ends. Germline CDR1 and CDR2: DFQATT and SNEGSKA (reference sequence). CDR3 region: CSARGAYEQYF. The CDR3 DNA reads TGCAGTGCCAGGGGGGCGTACGAGCAGTACTTC.

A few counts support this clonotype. The CDR3 reads CSARDLNNEQFF. In nucleotides, the CDR3 is TGCAGTGCTAGGGATCTTAACAATGAGCAGTTCTTC. The gene calls are TRBV20-1 and TRBJ2-1; D not resolved. Trimming pared 3 bases from V and 5 bases from J, leaving 8 bases between. Germline loops: CDR1 DFQATT, CDR2 SNEGSKA (reference sequence). This CDR3 comprises 12 residues.

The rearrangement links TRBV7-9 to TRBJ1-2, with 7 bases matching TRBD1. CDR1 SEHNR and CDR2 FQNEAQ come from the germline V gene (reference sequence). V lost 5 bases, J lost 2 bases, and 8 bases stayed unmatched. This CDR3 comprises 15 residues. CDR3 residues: CASSREGQPNYGYTF. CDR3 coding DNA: TGTGCCAGCAGCCGAGAGGGACAGCCAAACTATGGCTACACCTTC.

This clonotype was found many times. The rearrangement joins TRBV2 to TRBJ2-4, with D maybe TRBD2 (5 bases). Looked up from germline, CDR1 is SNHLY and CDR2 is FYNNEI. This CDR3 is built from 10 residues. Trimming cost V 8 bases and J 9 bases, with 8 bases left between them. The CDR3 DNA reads TGTGCCAGCGCTGGAGGCATTCAGTACTTC. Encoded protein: CASAGGIQYF.

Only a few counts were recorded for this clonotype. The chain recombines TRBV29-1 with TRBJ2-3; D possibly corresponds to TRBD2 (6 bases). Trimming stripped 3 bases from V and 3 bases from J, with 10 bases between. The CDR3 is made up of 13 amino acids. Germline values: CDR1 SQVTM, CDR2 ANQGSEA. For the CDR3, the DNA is TGCAGCGTTGAGGGGGACTTAACAGATACGCAGTATTTT. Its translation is CSVEGDLTDTQYF.

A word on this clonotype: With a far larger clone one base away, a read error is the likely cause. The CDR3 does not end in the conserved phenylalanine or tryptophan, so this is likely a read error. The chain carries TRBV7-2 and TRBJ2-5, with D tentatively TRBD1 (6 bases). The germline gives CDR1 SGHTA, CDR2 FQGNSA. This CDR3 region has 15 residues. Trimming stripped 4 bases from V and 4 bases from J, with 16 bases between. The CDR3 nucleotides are TGTGCCAGCAGCTCCGTCCCCAGGGGACGAGAGACCCAGTACTCC. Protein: CASSSVPRGRETQYS.

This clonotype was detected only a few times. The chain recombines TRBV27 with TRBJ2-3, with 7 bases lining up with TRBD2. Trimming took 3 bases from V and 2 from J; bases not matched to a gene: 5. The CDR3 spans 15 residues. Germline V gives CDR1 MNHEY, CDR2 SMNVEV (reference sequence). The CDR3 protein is CASSLGTTATDTQYF. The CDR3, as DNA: TGTGCCAGCAGTTTGGGGACTACGGCCACAGATACGCAGTATTTT.

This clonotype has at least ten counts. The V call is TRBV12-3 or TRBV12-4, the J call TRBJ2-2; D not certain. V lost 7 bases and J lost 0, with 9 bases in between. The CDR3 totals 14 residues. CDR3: CASKAISNTGELFF. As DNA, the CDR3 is TGTGCCAGCAAGGCGATCTCGAACACCGGGGAGCTGTTTTTT.

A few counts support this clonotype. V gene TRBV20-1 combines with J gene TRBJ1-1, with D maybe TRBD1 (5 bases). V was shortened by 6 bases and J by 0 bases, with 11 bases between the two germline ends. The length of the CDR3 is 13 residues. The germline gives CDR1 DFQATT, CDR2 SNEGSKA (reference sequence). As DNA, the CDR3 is TGCAGTGCACCGGGACCTTTGAACACTGAAGCTTTCTTT. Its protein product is CSAPGPLNTEAFF.